The source of this T cell receptor beta chain is a study of cytomegalovirus exposure and HLA in healthy donors. V lost 0 bases and J 0 bases, leaving 11 bases between the germline ends. The germline V gene encodes CDR1 LGHNA and CDR2 YSLEER. The CDR3 consists of 16 residues. 13 Jbeta primers and 60 Vbeta primers were used for the PCR. The assay was immunoSEQ multiplex PCR, and TCRdb's table has in-frame clones only and misses some. The sample shows tens of thousands of clones, 70% to 80% of them seen only once. This clone has a single count. The rearrangement uses TRBV4-3 and TRBJ1-1; D is ambiguous. The sequence was obtained from a woman between 50 and 59 years old in good health and CMV-seropositive. What was sequenced was PBMCs. CDR3 in DNA: TGCGCCAGCAGCCAAGAACGACTTCGTATGAACACTGAAGCTTTCTTT. Its translation: CASSQERLRMNTEAFF.